A selection of T cell receptor beta chains follows, all from one sample in a study of blood T cells in healthy people across ages. TCRdb re-analysed the 5' RACE reads in MiXCR, keeping a single row per CDR3 protein. The sample lists roughly 700,000 distinct CDR3 sequences, around 45% occurring once. The specimen sequenced was blood. Receptor source: a woman aged 55-75 years in good health. CDR3s include the opening cysteine and the closing phenylalanine or tryptophan. A D gene is named only where the DNA matches it firmly. Only some rows state a clone size, as once, few, many or a class for expanded clones.

cdr3_nt cdr3_aa j_call clone_size d_call v_call
TGTGCCAGCAGCCCACTAGGGATTGGGGAGCAGTTCTTC CASSPLGIGEQFF TRBJ2-1 few NA TRBV6-5
TGCGCCAGCAGCGCCGACAATTCGGAGACCCAGTACTTC CASSADNSETQYF TRBJ2-5 NA NA TRBV5-1
TGCGCCAGCAGCTTCAGGGGGGTGACCTACGAGCAGTACTTC CASSFRGVTYEQYF TRBJ2-7 many NA TRBV5-1
TGTGCCAGCAGCTTAGCTGGACTAGCAGGGGTAGAGACCCAGTACTTC CASSLAGLAGVETQYF TRBJ2-5 NA TRBD2 TRBV7-2
TGCAGCGCTCGGGAGACCGGCACAGATACGCAGTATTTT CSARETGTDTQYF TRBJ2-3 few NA TRBV29-1
TGTGCCAGCAGCCGGGGTGGCAATGAGCAGTTCTTC CASSRGGNEQFF TRBJ2-1 many NA TRBV4-2
TGCGCCAGCAGCTTGGGACTAGCGATTAGCACAGATACGCAGTATTTT CASSLGLAISTDTQYF TRBJ2-3 NA TRBD2 TRBV5-1
TGTGCCAGCAGTTACTCCGGGACAGGGGTCCGCGAGCAGTACTTC CASSYSGTGVREQYF TRBJ2-7 NA TRBD1 TRBV6-5
TGTGCCAGCAGCCTTGGCGGTAGCTCCTACGGGCAGTACTTC CASSLGGSSYGQYF TRBJ2-7 NA NA TRBV7-2
TGTGCCAGCCGCTTTGGGGCGGGTGGCTACACCTTC CASRFGAGGYTF TRBJ1-2 NA NA TRBV6-6
TGTGCCAGCAGCACAGACCACAGGGGTGGCTACACCTTC CASSTDHRGGYTF TRBJ1-2 many TRBD1 TRBV7-8
TGTGCCATCAGTGAGGAGAGGATCCCGAACTATGGCTACACCTTC CAISEERIPNYGYTF TRBJ1-2 few NA TRBV10-3
TGCAGTGCCAACCCTCTGGCTAGCGGGGTGAACCCCTCGGGGGATACGCAGTATTTT CSANPLASGVNPSGDTQYF TRBJ2-3 NA TRBD2 TRBV20-1
TGCGCCAGCAGCCAAGGACGGTTCGAAGAGACCCAGTACTTC CASSQGRFEETQYF TRBJ2-5 few NA TRBV5-1
TGCGCCAGCAGCCCGATAAAAAACACGGACACTGAAGCTTTCTTT CASSPIKNTDTEAFF TRBJ1-1 NA NA TRBV4-1
TGTGCCAGCGTGACAGGTTCCTACGAGTTGGAGCAGTACTTC CASVTGSYELEQYF TRBJ2-4 NA NA TRBV6-1